A selection of T cell receptor beta chains follows, all from one sample in a study of metastatic and nonmetastatic thyroid tumors. From the PCR reads, TCRdb re-called clones with MiXCR. In the table there are 33,000 or so clones, around 20% of which are singletons. The sequencing input was blood. Receptors originate from a female donor with papillary thyroid cancer or a benign thyroid nodule (not recorded which). Some clones in this sample may be carry-over from other donors' samples. CDR3s include the opening cysteine and the closing phenylalanine or tryptophan. A D gene is named only where the DNA matches it firmly. Clone size is stated in some rows and not others, as once, few, many or a class when expanded.

v_call,j_call,d_call,clone_size,cdr3_nt,cdr3_aa
TRBV27,TRBJ1-3,-,many,TGTGCCAGCAGAAAGGGAGGATCTGGAAACACCATATATTTT,CASRKGGSGNTIYF
TRBV19,TRBJ2-3,-,many,TGTGCCAGTGGACAAGCTGGGGCAGATACGCAGTATTTT,CASGQAGADTQYF
TRBV11-2,TRBJ2-2,-,-,TGTGCCAGCAGCGCAAGACCGGGGATCGGGGAGCTGTTTTTT,CASSARPGIGELFF
TRBV19,TRBJ2-3,TRBD2,many,TGTGCCAGTAGTCTGGCGGGAGGGGGCACAGATACGCAGTATTTT,CASSLAGGGTDTQYF
TRBV20-1,TRBJ2-5,TRBD2,-,TGCAGTGCTCCGCTAGCGCGGGGGAACCAAGAGACTCAGTACTTC,CSAPLARGNQETQYF
TRBV7-2,TRBJ1-5,-,many,TGTGCCAGCAGCTTAAAGGGAGACGGCAATCAGCCCCAGCATTTT,CASSLKGDGNQPQHF
TRBV7-9,TRBJ1-6,-,many,TGTGCCAGCAGCTTAGAGGGCCGAGATTCACCCCTCCACTTT,CASSLEGRDSPLHF
TRBV6-1,TRBJ2-2,-,medium-sized,TGTGCCAGCTCAGTGACCGGGCCTCGGACCGGGGAGCTGTTTTTT,CASSVTGPRTGELFF
TRBV20-1,TRBJ2-5,TRBD2,many,TGCAGTGCTAAGCGGGAACTACAAGAGACCCAGTACTTC,CSAKRELQETQYF
TRBV2,TRBJ2-5,TRBD2,many,TGTGCCAGCAGCGGACGGACTACTAGCGGGGAGACCCAGTACTTC,CASSGRTTSGETQYF
TRBV12-3/TRBV12-4,TRBJ1-6,-,many,TGTGCCAGCACCACAGGGAGCTCCTATAATTCACCCCTCCACTTT,CASTTGSSYNSPLHF
TRBV6-1,TRBJ1-2,TRBD1,-,TGTGCCAGCCGAAGGGGACAGGGAGTGTATGGCTACACCTTC,CASRRGQGVYGYTF
TRBV7-2,TRBJ1-2,-,few,TGTGCCAGCAGCTCGGGACGGGCGGGGTATGGCTACACCTTC,CASSSGRAGYGYTF
TRBV20-1,TRBJ2-1,-,many,TGCAGTGCTAGGGGGGGGGACAGCCGAACGTATAATGAGCAGTTCTTC,CSARGGDSRTYNEQFF
TRBV5-6,TRBJ2-1,-,many,TGTGCCAGCAGCCAGGTTCTACGATCCTACAATGAGCAGTTCTTC,CASSQVLRSYNEQFF
TRBV20-1,TRBJ1-1,-,many,TGCAGTGTGGAGGGCACTGAAGCTTTCTTT,CSVEGTEAFF
TRBV10-2,TRBJ1-2,-,few,TGCGCCAGCTCGCCGGAGCTCTTTTATGGCTACACCTTC,CASSPELFYGYTF
TRBV29-1,TRBJ1-4,-,many,TGCAGCGTTCGGACGGTTAGAGCTTTGGGTGAAAAACTGTTTTTT,CSVRTVRALGEKLFF
TRBV11-2,TRBJ1-2,-,-,TGTGCCAGCAGCCTTGCGGGGGAACACACCTTC,CASSLAGEHTF
TRBV24-1,TRBJ2-1,TRBD1,-,TGTGCCACCAGTGACTCCCGGACAGGGGTCGTAGATGAGCAGTTCTTC,CATSDSRTGVVDEQFF
TRBV3-1,TRBJ2-7,-,medium-sized,TGTGCCAGCAGCCCAAATAGGATTGTAGGCAGCCTCTACGAGCAGTACTTC,CASSPNRIVGSLYEQYF
TRBV27,TRBJ1-2,-,-,TGTGCCAGCAGTCCACTACGACAGGTTGTCTTGGGGGGCTATACCTTC,CASSPLRQVVLGGYTF
TRBV2,TRBJ2-7,TRBD2,-,TGTGCCAGCAGGGTAATAGCGGGAGAGGGCGAGCAGTACTTC,CASRVIAGEGEQYF
TRBV5-6,TRBJ2-7,-,many,TGTGCCAGCAGCTTGGCCGGGTGGGCGCCCACCTTCGGCTACGAGCAGTACTTC,CASSLAGWAPTFGYEQYF